This TCR beta chain was observed in a study of CD8+ T cells in alopecia areata. Following extraction, RNA underwent reverse transcription to cDNA, which served as the sequencing template. Sequencing was performed with immunoSEQ multiplex PCR; in TCRdb, only in-frame clones are kept and a portion is missing. The sample lists roughly 250,000 clones; 60% were seen once. The treatment denotes: oral pan-JAK inhibitor, 5-10 mg twice daily. Trimming left V 2 bases short and J 1 base short, with 12 bases between. The length of the CDR3 is 15 residues. The germline CDR1 and CDR2 sequences are LGHNA and YSLEER.

The chain links TRBV4-3 to TRBJ2-7, with a tentative D call TRBD2 (5 bases). The specimen comprised CD4+ T cells sorted from blood, sampled at approximately week 52, from a patient treated with tofacitinib. The receptor was isolated from a human donor with alopecia areata. The CDR3 sequence is CASSQTGSLSYEQYF. CDR3 DNA sequence: TGCGCCAGCAGCCAAACGGGGAGCCTTTCCTACGAGCAGTACTTC.